The entry below gives a single T cell receptor (beta chain) sequence along with its context. Clones were sequenced by immunoSEQ multiplex PCR, and TCRdb holds only the in-frame ones, with some missing. This table has 200,000 to 300,000 clones, about four fifths appearing once. This entry belongs to a study of blood T cell repertoires in COVID-19. At the level of the study: Researchers got acute and convalescent COVID-19 samples from the United States, Italy and Spain.

Trimming pared 5 bases from V and 2 bases from J, leaving 9 bases between. The CDR3 runs 13 residues. The source is a man aged 50 to 60 with acute or convalescent COVID-19. This chain connects TRBV12-3 or TRBV12-4 to TRBJ1-1; the D gene is possibly TRBD1 (5 bases). The sample consisted of peripheral blood. Here the CDR3 reads CASSPRTNTEAFF. DNA for the CDR3: TGTGCCAGCAGTCCCCGGACAAACACTGAAGCTTTCTTT.